One and the same sample provided the 14 T cell receptor beta chains below, sequenced in a study of identical twins. TCRdb fed the 5' RACE reads into MiXCR, producing one record per CDR3 protein. Of hundreds of thousands of distinct CDR3 sequences detected, more than 6.5% appear once; the ten largest clones hold around 0.95%. Another study also made use of these data, one on yellow fever vaccine responses in identical twins.

Source material: PBMCs. Source of these receptors: a woman in her late teens or twenties in good health.

V gene TRBV4-1 combines with J gene TRBJ2-6; D is unclear. The V and J ends lost 0 bases and 1 base respectively, with 16 bases between them. CDR1 is MGHRA, CDR2 YSYEKL, per germline. The CDR3 consists of 19 residues. The chain's CDR3 is CASSQDPLKHSSGANVLTF. The CDR3 DNA is TGCGCCAGCAGCCAAGACCCCTTGAAGCACTCATCTGGGGCCAACGTCCTGACTTTC.

This clonotype was picked up a small number of times. The rearrangement links TRBV11-1 to TRBJ1-1; tentative D call: TRBD1 (6 bases). This CDR3 has 18 residues. V was clipped by 1 base and J by 3 bases, with 21 bases between them. CDR1 SGHAT and CDR2 FQDESV come from the germline V gene (reference sequence). The CDR3 DNA reads as TGTGCCAGCAGCTTAGTATCCTCTTTGGTCGGGGGCTACACTGAAGCTTTCTTT. Translating gives CASSLVSSLVGGYTEAFF.

The rearrangement uses TRBV7-2 and TRBJ1-2; D is ambiguous. CDR1 and CDR2 (germline): SGHTA, FQGNSA. Trimming cost V 5 bases and J 4 bases, with 8 bases left between them. The CDR3 is made up of 12 amino acids. Written as DNA, the CDR3 is TGTGCCAGCAGCGGGAGTTCCTATGGCTACACCTTC. Translating gives CASSGSSYGYTF.

This clonotype was seen repeatedly, ten times or more. The chain combines TRBV12-3 or TRBV12-4 with TRBJ1-4, with 9 bases that match TRBD1. Unmatched junction bases numbered 8, after V lost 10 bases and J lost 8 bases. The CDR3 has 13 amino acids. CDR3 in DNA: TGTGCCATCCGGACAGGGGAAAGAGAAAAACTGTTTTTT. This translates into CAIRTGEREKLFF.

This clonotype has at least ten counts. V and J are TRBV12-3 or TRBV12-4 and TRBJ2-3; D might be TRBD2 (6 bases). This CDR3 has 16 amino acids. The V and J ends lost 5 bases and 2 bases respectively, with 17 bases between them. This chain's CDR3 is CASSKTGVINTDTQYF. The CDR3 nucleotides read TGTGCCAGCAGTAAAACGGGGGTTATCAACACAGATACGCAGTATTTT.

At least ten counts were recorded for this clonotype. The chain links TRBV28 to TRBJ1-1, with D uncertain. Germline CDR1 MDHEN, CDR2 SYDVKM. Between the trimmed V and J ends, which lost 3 bases and 5 bases, there was a span of 19 bases. The CDR3 totals 16 residues. The CDR3, as DNA: TGTGCCAGCAGTTTTCCCCGGCTCCCAGGCGCTACTGAAGCTTTCTTT. Translation gives CASSFPRLPGATEAFF. The variable domain in full, completed from reference TRBV28 and TRBJ1-1, reads DVKVTQSSRYLVKRTGEKVFLECVQDMDHENMFWYRQDPGLGLRLIYFSYDVKMKEKGDIPEGYSVSREKKERFSLILESASTNQTSMYLCASSFPRLPGATEAFFGQGTRLTVV.

The V gene is TRBV19, the J gene TRBJ2-6; TRBD2 is a possible D gene (5 bases). CDR1 is LNHDA and CDR2 is SQIVND in the germline V gene (reference sequence). CDR3 length equals 16 residues. Trimming took 3 bases from V and 4 from J, leaving 13 bases between them. CDR3 sequence reads: CASSIGWGDGANVLTF. The CDR3 DNA sequence: TGTGCCAGTAGTATCGGGTGGGGAGACGGGGCCAACGTCCTGACTTTC.

This clonotype was seen a few times. The gene calls are TRBV10-3 and TRBJ1-1; no reliable D call. V lost 2 bases, J lost 1 base, and 8 bases lay in between. The CDR3 is 14 amino acids. Germline-derived CDR1 and CDR2 are ENHRY and SYGVKD. The CDR3 sequence: CAISEVQRNTEAFF. CDR3 DNA: TGTGCCATCAGTGAGGTACAGAGGAACACTGAAGCTTTCTTT.

The V and J genes are TRBV28 and TRBJ2-1; 8 bases fit TRBD1. Germline-derived CDR1 and CDR2 are MDHEN and SYDVKM. V shed 3 bases, J shed 0 bases, and the junction held 7 bases outside the gene matches. The CDR3 totals 17 residues. The CDR3 is CASSFPTGAGSYNEQFF. CDR3 bases: TGTGCCAGCAGTTTCCCGACAGGGGCAGGCTCCTACAATGAGCAGTTCTTC.

This clonotype was seen more than once but under ten times. The rearrangement links TRBV6-6 to TRBJ1-4; D might be TRBD1 (6 bases). The CDR3 is made up of 12 amino acids. V dropped 6 bases and J dropped 8 bases, with 10 bases sitting between them. Germline V lookup: CDR1 MNHNY, CDR2 SVGAGI (reference sequence). In nucleotides, the CDR3 is TGTGCCAGCAGACAGGGTTGGGAAAAACTGTTTTTT. It encodes CASRQGWEKLFF.

This clonotype has a handful of counts. The chain has TRBV27 and TRBJ2-7; perhaps TRBD2 as D (8 bases). V lost 7 bases, J lost 4 bases, and 20 bases lay in between. Germline lookup yields CDR1 MNHEY and CDR2 SMNVEV (reference sequence). There are 15 residues in the CDR3. CDR3 nucleotide sequence: TGTGCCAGCACTCCGAGGGGGCTAGCGGGTTACGAGCAGTACTTC. Translating gives CASTPRGLAGYEQYF.

This clonotype has only a few counts. The chain couples TRBV6-2 or TRBV6-3 to TRBJ2-7; no reliable D call. The ends were cut back, 6 bases at V and 7 bases at J, with 22 bases in the middle. The CDR3 is 15 residues long. The germline V gene encodes CDR1 MNHEY and CDR2 SVGEGT. The CDR3 protein is CASSPSLGFSNEQYF. In nucleotides, the CDR3 is TGTGCCAGCAGCCCCTCGTTGGGGTTTTCCAATGAGCAGTACTTC.

This clonotype was counted many times. As DNA, the CDR3 is TGCGCCAGCAGCCAAGATGTCGCGGGAGGACCATGGGTGACCCAGTACTTC. This codes for CASSQDVAGGPWVTQYF. This chain links TRBV4-3 with TRBJ2-5, with 8 bases identical to TRBD2. V lost 0 bases, J lost 7 bases, and 13 bases stayed unmatched. Germline CDR1 is LGHNA and CDR2 is YSLEER. This CDR3 contains 17 residues.

In regard to this clonotype: One end of the junction does not line up with germline, which may come from a read error. J is TRBJ2-5 and V is TRBV19; 9 nucleotides line up with TRBD2. The length of the CDR3 is 15 residues. Per the germline V gene, CDR1 is LNHDA and CDR2 is SQIVND (reference sequence). CDR3 coding DNA: TGTGCCGGTAGTAATGTGCTAGCGGGGAGTGGGACCCAGTACTTC. Its translation is CAGSNVLAGSGTQYF.